These T cell receptor beta chains were read from a single sample in a study of shared clonotypes between healthy human individuals. Produced via immunoSEQ multiplex PCR; TCRdb's table is partial and in-frame only. The sample contains approximately 500,000 clones, around 79% of which appear only once. The sequencing sample was made of PBMCs. These receptors were taken from a middle-aged woman in good health. Some clones in this sample may be carry-over from other donors' samples. Both conserved end residues are part of each CDR3. A D gene is named only where the DNA matches it firmly. Size is omitted from some rows. Given values are once, few, many or a class for expanded clones.

few | TRBJ2-5 | TRBD2 | TRBV2 | TGTGCCAGCAGTCGAGAAGGGACTAGCGGGACCCAGTACTTC | CASSREGTSGTQYF
few | TRBJ1-2 | NA | TRBV18 | TGTGCCAGCTCACCATACGAGGATGGCTACACCTTC | CASSPYEDGYTF
NA | TRBJ1-4 | TRBD1 | TRBV2 | TGTGCCAGCAGAACAGGGGTTGAAAAACTGTTTTTT | CASRTGVEKLFF
NA | TRBJ1-5 | NA | TRBV6-1 | TGTGCCACCAGGGCCGGGGGAGGCAATCAGCCCCAGCATTTT | CATRAGGGNQPQHF
NA | TRBJ2-3 | TRBD2 | TRBV9 | TGTGCCAGCAGCGTTTCTAGCGGGAGGAGTACAGATACGCAGTATTTT | CASSVSSGRSTDTQYF
NA | TRBJ2-1 | TRBD2 | TRBV10-1 | TGCGCCAGCAGTGAGTCCGGACTAGCGAAGCAGTTCTTC | CASSESGLAKQFF
NA | TRBJ2-3 | TRBD2 | TRBV2 | TGTGCCAGCAGTGAGGGAGGGCCGGGTACGCAGTATTTT | CASSEGGPGTQYF
NA | TRBJ2-2 | TRBD2 | TRBV5-6 | TGTGCCAGCAGGCTGAGCGGGAAGAACACCGGGGAGCTGTTTTTT | CASRLSGKNTGELFF
NA | TRBJ1-1 | TRBD1 | TRBV7-9 | TGTGCCAGCAGCGCAGACAGGGTGTGGACTGAAGCTTTCTTT | CASSADRVWTEAFF
few | TRBJ2-5 | NA | TRBV21-1 | TGTGCCAGCAGCAAGCAAGGGAACGAGACCCAGTACTTC | CASSKQGNETQYF
NA | TRBJ2-7 | TRBD2 | TRBV11-2 | TGTGCCAGCAGCTTACAACCTAGCGGGAGCTACGAGCAGTACTTC | CASSLQPSGSYEQYF
NA | TRBJ1-4 | NA | TRBV19 | TGTGCCAGTAGTACTGGGACGGCTACTAATGAAAAACTGTTTTTT | CASSTGTATNEKLFF
NA | TRBJ2-7 | NA | TRBV28 | TGTGCCAGCCGGGGTAGCGGAACCTACGAGCAGTACTTC | CASRGSGTYEQYF
NA | TRBJ2-7 | TRBD2 | TRBV11-1 | TGTGCCAGCAGCCCAGAACCGGGACTAGCGGGATACGAGCAGTACTTC | CASSPEPGLAGYEQYF
NA | TRBJ2-6 | NA | TRBV5-6 | TGTGCCAGCAGCTTGGGTATTGGGGGGGCCAACGTCCTGACTTTC | CASSLGIGGANVLTF
few | TRBJ2-2 | NA | TRBV7-3 | TGTGCCAGCAGCTCAAGGTCATACACCGGGGAGCTGTTTTTT | CASSSRSYTGELFF
NA | TRBJ2-1 | TRBD2 | TRBV28 | TGTGCCAGCAGCTCCGGACTAGCGGGGTACAATGAGCAGTTCTTC | CASSSGLAGYNEQFF
NA | TRBJ1-5 | TRBD1 | TRBV19 | TGTGCCAGTAGTTCGACAGGGGGCCAGAGCAATCAGCCCCAGCATTTT | CASSSTGGQSNQPQHF
NA | TRBJ1-3 | TRBD1 | TRBV28 | TGTGCCAGCAGTCGCACCCCGACAGGGAGCTCTGGAAACACCATATATTTT | CASSRTPTGSSGNTIYF
NA | TRBJ1-1 | NA | TRBV11-3 | TGTGCCAGCAGCGAAAATAGGGGGGGGAACACTGAAGCTTTCTTT | CASSENRGGNTEAFF
NA | TRBJ2-1 | TRBD2 | TRBV7-6 | TGTGCCAGCAGCCGAACTAGCGGGAGGTCCTACAATGAGCAGTTCTTC | CASSRTSGRSYNEQFF
few | TRBJ1-2 | NA | TRBV7-9 | TGTGCCAGCAGCTTCTTGGGTGGCTACACCTTC | CASSFLGGYTF
once | TRBJ2-3 | NA | TRBV7-3 | TGTGCCAGCAGCTCGGGCACAGATACGCAGTATTTT | CASSSGTDTQYF
NA | TRBJ2-2 | TRBD2 | TRBV19 | TGTGCCAGTAGGACGACTAGCGGGACGGTCGGGGAGCTGTTTTTT | CASRTTSGTVGELFF
NA | TRBJ2-1 | NA | TRBV28 | TGTGCCAGCAGTTTTTTACAGAGAGAGCAGTTCTTC | CASSFLQREQFF
few | TRBJ2-1 | TRBD2 | TRBV28 | TGTGCCAGCAGTTTACTTAAGCGGGAGGGTGAGCAGTTCTTC | CASSLLKREGEQFF
NA | TRBJ1-1 | NA | TRBV2 | TGTGCCAGCAGTGGAGGGAACACTGAAGCTTTCTTT | CASSGGNTEAFF
NA | TRBJ2-1 | TRBD1 | TRBV9 | TGTGCCAGCAGCGCCCGGGACAGGGGCTTTCACAGTGAGCAGTTCTTC | CASSARDRGFHSEQFF
NA | TRBJ2-5 | NA | TRBV7-8 | TGTGCCAGCACCAATTACCAAGAGACCCAGTACTTC | CASTNYQETQYF
NA | TRBJ2-7 | NA | TRBV5-4 | TGTGCCAGCAGACTACATACAGGCTACGAGCAGTACTTC | CASRLHTGYEQYF
NA | TRBJ1-1 | NA | TRBV7-2 | TGTGCCAGCAGCCCGTGGACCGAGAACACTGAAGCTTTCTTT | CASSPWTENTEAFF
NA | TRBJ2-5 | TRBD1 | TRBV7-9 | TGTGCCAGCAGCTTGGCGTCAGGGGGTCAGGAGACCCAGTACTTC | CASSLASGGQETQYF
NA | TRBJ1-2 | NA | TRBV5-1 | TGCGCCAGCAGCTTGGCGGACACGCGGTCTAACTATGGCTACACCTTC | CASSLADTRSNYGYTF
once | TRBJ2-7 | NA | TRBV6-1 | TGTGCCAGCGAGAGCGGTTACTCCTACGAGCAGTACTTC | CASESGYSYEQYF
few | TRBJ2-5 | TRBD2 | TRBV28 | TGTGCCAGCAGTCGACTAGCGGGAGTGGAGACCCAGTACTTC | CASSRLAGVETQYF
NA | TRBJ1-4 | NA | TRBV6-5 | TGTGCCAGCAGTTACCGGGGCGGACATAATGAAAAACTGTTTTTT | CASSYRGGHNEKLFF
NA | TRBJ2-1 | NA | TRBV6-1 | TGTGCCAGCATCGATACTAGGACACCATACAATGAGCAGTTCTTC | CASIDTRTPYNEQFF
NA | TRBJ2-7 | NA | TRBV5-4 | TGTGCCAGCAGCTTGAGCGGGGGGACAGGGTCCTACGAGCAGTACTTC | CASSLSGGTGSYEQYF
NA | TRBJ1-5 | TRBD1 | TRBV28 | TGTGCCAGCAGTCCTCCAGGGGGGGCCGGCAATCAGCCCCAGCATTTT | CASSPPGGAGNQPQHF
NA | TRBJ2-2 | TRBD1 | TRBV6-4 | TGTGCCAGCAGCTTGGGACAGGGAGAAACCGGGGAGCTGTTTTTT | CASSLGQGETGELFF
NA | TRBJ2-3 | TRBD2 | TRBV5-1 | TGCGCCAGCAGCTTTTACGGCGGGAGGGCCGCAGATACGCAGTATTTT | CASSFYGGRAADTQYF
NA | TRBJ2-3 | TRBD1 | TRBV30 | TGTGCCTGGAGTACTACAGGGGCTAGCACAGATACGCAGTATTTT | CAWSTTGASTDTQYF
once | TRBJ2-3 | TRBD2 | TRBV9 | TGTGCCAGCAGCGTAGTCCCAACTAGCGGGCGGGCAGATACGCAGTATTTT | CASSVVPTSGRADTQYF
NA | TRBJ1-2 | NA | TRBV6-1 | TGTGCCAGCAGTGAGGGGACCGGGGGGGGCTATGGCTACACCTTC | CASSEGTGGGYGYTF
NA | TRBJ2-5 | TRBD1 | TRBV18 | TGTGCCAGCTCACGGGGACAGGGAGAGACCCAGTACTTC | CASSRGQGETQYF
NA | TRBJ1-1 | NA | TRBV5-5 | TGTGCCAGCAAAAGGGAGGGAGTCGGGGGCACTGAAGCTTTCTTT | CASKREGVGGTEAFF
NA | TRBJ2-6 | TRBD1 | TRBV5-4 | TGTGCCAGCATCCAGACAGGGGGCGCGGCTGGGGCCAACGTCCTGACTTTC | CASIQTGGAAGANVLTF
NA | TRBJ2-1 | TRBD2 | TRBV25-1 | TGTGCCAGCAGTGGGGCGGGAGACTACAATGAGCAGTTCTTC | CASSGAGDYNEQFF
many | TRBJ2-1 | NA | TRBV28 | TGTGCCAGCAGTTTAAACCACAATGAGCAGTTCTTC | CASSLNHNEQFF
many | TRBJ1-5 | NA | TRBV6-1 | TGTGCCAGCAGTCCAGCCGGGGAACAGCCCCAGCATTTT | CASSPAGEQPQHF
NA | TRBJ2-1 | TRBD2 | TRBV4-2 | TGTGCCAGCAGCCAAGAAGGGCCTAGCGGGAGCTCCGATAGATACAATGAGCAGTTCTTC | CASSQEGPSGSSDRYNEQFF